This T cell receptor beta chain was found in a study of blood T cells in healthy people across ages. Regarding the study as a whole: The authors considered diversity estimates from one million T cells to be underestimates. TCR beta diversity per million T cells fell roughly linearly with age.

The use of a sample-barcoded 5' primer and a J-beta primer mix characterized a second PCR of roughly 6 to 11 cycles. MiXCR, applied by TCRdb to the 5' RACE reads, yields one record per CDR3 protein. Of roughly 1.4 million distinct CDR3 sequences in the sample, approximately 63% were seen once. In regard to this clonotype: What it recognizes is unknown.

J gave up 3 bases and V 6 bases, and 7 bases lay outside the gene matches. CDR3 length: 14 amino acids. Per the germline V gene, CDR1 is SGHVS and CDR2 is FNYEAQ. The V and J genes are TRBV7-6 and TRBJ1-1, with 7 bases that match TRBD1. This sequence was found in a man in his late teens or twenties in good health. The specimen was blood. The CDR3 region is CASSPGTAYTEAFF. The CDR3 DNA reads TGTGCCAGCAGTCCTGGGACAGCCTACACTGAAGCTTTCTTT. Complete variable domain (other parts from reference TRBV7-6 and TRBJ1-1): GAGVSQSPRYKVTKRGQDVALRCDPISGHVSLYWYRQALGQGPEFLTYFNYEAQQDKSGLPNDRFSAERPEGSISTLTIQRTEQRDSAMYRCASSPGTAYTEAFFGQGTRLTVV.